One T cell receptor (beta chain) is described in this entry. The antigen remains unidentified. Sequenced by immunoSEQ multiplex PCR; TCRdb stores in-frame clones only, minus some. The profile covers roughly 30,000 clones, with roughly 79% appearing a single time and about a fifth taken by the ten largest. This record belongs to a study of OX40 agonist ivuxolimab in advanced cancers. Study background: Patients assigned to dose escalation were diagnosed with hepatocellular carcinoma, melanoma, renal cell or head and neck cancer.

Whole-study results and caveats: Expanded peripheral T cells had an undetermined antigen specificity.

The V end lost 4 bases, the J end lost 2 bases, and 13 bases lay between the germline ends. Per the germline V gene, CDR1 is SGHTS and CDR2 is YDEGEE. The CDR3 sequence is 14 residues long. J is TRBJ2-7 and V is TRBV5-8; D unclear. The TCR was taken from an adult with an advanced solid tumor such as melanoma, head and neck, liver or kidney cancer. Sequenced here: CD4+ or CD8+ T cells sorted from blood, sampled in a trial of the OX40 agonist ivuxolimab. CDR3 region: CASSTPGPPYEQYF. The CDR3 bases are TGTGCCAGCAGCACGCCGGGTCCCCCCTACGAGCAGTACTTC.